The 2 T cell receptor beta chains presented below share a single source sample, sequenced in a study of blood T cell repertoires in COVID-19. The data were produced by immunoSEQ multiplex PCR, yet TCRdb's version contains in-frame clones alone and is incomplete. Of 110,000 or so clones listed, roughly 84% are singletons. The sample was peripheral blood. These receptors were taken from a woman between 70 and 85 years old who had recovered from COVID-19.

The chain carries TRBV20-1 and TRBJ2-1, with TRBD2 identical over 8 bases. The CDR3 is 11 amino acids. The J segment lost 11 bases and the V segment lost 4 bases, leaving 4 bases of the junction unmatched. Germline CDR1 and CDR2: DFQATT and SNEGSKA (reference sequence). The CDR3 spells CSATPGGQQFF. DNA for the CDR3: TGCAGTGCTACCCCGGGGGGGCAGCAGTTCTTC.

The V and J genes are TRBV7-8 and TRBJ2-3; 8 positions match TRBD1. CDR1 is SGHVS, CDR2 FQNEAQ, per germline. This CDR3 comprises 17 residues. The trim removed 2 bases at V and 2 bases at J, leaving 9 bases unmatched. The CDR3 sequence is CASSLRSGQGHTDTQYF. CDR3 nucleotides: TGTGCCAGCAGCTTAAGATCTGGACAGGGCCACACAGATACGCAGTATTTT.